Sequencing of this T cell receptor (beta chain) was carried out in a study of T cells after yellow fever vaccination. In TCRdb, the 5' RACE reads were re-called with MiXCR into one record per CDR3 protein. Of 150,000 to 200,000 distinct CDR3 sequences in the sample, roughly 8.8% were seen once. This clonotype has a count of ten or more. The antigen is unknown. Germline-derived CDR1 and CDR2 are SNHLY and FYNNEI. Deletions cut 5 bases from V and 7 bases from J, with 15 bases between. This CDR3 is 13 amino acids long. Whole-study results and caveats: A minor fraction of clonotypes spanned both CD4 and CD8 compartments.

This clonotype was obtained from a man younger than 35 who received the YFV17D yellow fever vaccine. The sample here was CD8+ T cells sorted from PBMCs, taken 45 days after the yellow fever booster vaccination. The V call is TRBV2, the J call TRBJ2-7, with D perhaps matching TRBD2 (6 bases). CDR3 DNA: TGTGCCAGCAGTCCACTGCCGGGGGATGAGCAGTACTTC. It specifies CASSPLPGDEQYF. Complete variable domain (other parts from reference TRBV2 and TRBJ2-7): EPEVTQTPSHQVTQMGQEVILRCVPISNHLYFYWYRQILGQKVEFLVSFYNNEISEKSEIFDDQFSVERPDGSNFTLKIRSTKLEDSAMYFCASSPLPGDEQYFGPGTRLTVT.